This paragraph reports one TCR beta chain. The data derive from a study of T cell changes during pregnancy in multiple sclerosis. Trimming at V came to 4 bases and at J to 4 bases, leaving 7 bases not matched to a gene. From germline, CDR1 is MDHEN and CDR2 SYDVKM. This CDR3 is built from 15 residues. TCRdb's table, derived via immunoSEQ multiplex PCR, lists solely in-frame clones and lacks some. The sample holds some 100,000 clones, approximately 91% seen once. The chain employs TRBV28 and TRBJ2-1, with 7 bases aligning to TRBD1. The sequencing used peripheral blood, collected in the second trimester of pregnancy. This receptor was identified in a female donor with multiple sclerosis, enrolled in a pregnancy study. In DNA form, the CDR3 reads TGTGCCAGCAGTTCTCTGGACAGGACGTACAATGAGCAGTTCTTC. Translated, it gives CASSSLDRTYNEQFF.